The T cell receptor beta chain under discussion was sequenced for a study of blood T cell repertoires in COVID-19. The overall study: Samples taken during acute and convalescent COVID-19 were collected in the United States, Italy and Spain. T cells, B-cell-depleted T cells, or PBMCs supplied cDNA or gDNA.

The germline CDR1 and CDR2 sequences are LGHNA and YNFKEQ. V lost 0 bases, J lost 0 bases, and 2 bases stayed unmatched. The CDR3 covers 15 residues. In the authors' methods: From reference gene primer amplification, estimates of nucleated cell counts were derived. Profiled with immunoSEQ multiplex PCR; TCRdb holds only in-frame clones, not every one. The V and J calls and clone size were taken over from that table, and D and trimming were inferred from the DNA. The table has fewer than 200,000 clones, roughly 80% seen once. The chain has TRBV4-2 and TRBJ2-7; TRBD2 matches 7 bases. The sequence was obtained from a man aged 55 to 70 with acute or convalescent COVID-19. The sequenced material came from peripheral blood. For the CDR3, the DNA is TGTGCCAGCAGCCAAGAGCGGGGGAGCTCCTACGAGCAGTACTTC. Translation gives CASSQERGSSYEQYF.